The 8 T cell receptor beta chains below all came from one sample that was sequenced in a study of naive and memory T cell subsets. Findings and limits, study-wide: Possibly reflecting memory cells re-expressing CD45RA, a few larger clonotypes occurred in naive repertoires, especially CD8.

An equimolar mix of two oligonucleotides served as the beta constant-region primer for TRBC1 and TRBC2. The ligated cDNA underwent four PCR rounds using SP2 and nested alpha and beta constant-region primers. TCRdb independently ran MiXCR on the UMI-ligation and nested PCR reads; one entry per CDR3 protein. The sample shows some 82,000 distinct CDR3 sequences, over 9% of them seen only once. What these receptors recognize is not known. Sequencing was done on a sample of naive CD4+ T cells from blood. These receptor sequences come from a human donor in good health.

This chain uses TRBV7-9 with TRBJ2-5; D gene ambiguous. Germline V lookup: CDR1 SEHNR, CDR2 FQNEAQ (reference sequence). This CDR3 region has 11 residues. V lost 5 bases, J lost 5 bases, and 6 bases lay in between. CDR3 DNA: TGTGCCAGCAGCCCTATGGAGACCCAGTACTTC. This gives the protein CASSPMETQYF.

The sample holds a few counts of this clonotype. The chain employs TRBV20-1 and TRBJ2-7; a weak D match, TRBD1 (7 bases). The CDR3 runs to 15 residues. V lost 2 bases, J lost 4 bases, and 18 bases lay in between. CDR1 is DFQATT and CDR2 is SNEGSKA in the germline V gene (reference sequence). The CDR3 loop reads CSARRRGPSFYEQYF. The DNA of the CDR3 is TGCAGTGCTAGAAGGAGGGGGCCGAGCTTTTACGAGCAGTACTTC.

The chain is built from TRBV20-1 and TRBJ2-3; 8 bases align to TRBD1. CDR3 length: 15 amino acids. Trimming removed 6 bases from V and 2 bases from J; junction bases left unmatched: 10. Germline V lookup: CDR1 DFQATT, CDR2 SNEGSKA (reference sequence). The CDR3: CSAEQGAGDTDTQYF. For the CDR3, the DNA is TGCAGTGCCGAGCAGGGGGCAGGAGACACAGATACGCAGTATTTT.

The chain is built from TRBV11-2 and TRBJ2-4; D call uncertain. Trimming stripped 3 bases from V and 0 bases from J, with 9 bases between. This CDR3 has 15 residues. Germline V gives CDR1 SGHAT, CDR2 FQNNGV. CDR3: CASSLVRIAKNIQYF. The CDR3, as DNA: TGTGCCAGCAGCTTGGTGCGGATAGCCAAAAACATTCAGTACTTC.

This clonotype was counted between two and nine times. This chain joins TRBV7-2 and TRBJ2-1; the D gene is possibly TRBD2 (6 bases). V lost 5 bases and J lost 2, with 10 bases in between. Germline V lookup: CDR1 SGHTA, CDR2 FQGNSA. This CDR3 has 14 residues. Written as DNA, the CDR3 is TGTGCCAGCAGCCCGGGCGGGGCCTACAATGAGCAGTTCTTC. Encoded protein: CASSPGGAYNEQFF.

The rearrangement links TRBV7-9 to TRBJ1-2; weak D call: TRBD1 (6 bases). With 5 bases removed from V and 5 bases from J, the gap between germline ends came to 21 bases. The germline V gene has CDR1 SEHNR and CDR2 FQNEAQ (reference sequence). There are 16 residues in the CDR3. CDR3 residues: CASSRGPPRDIYGYTF. In nucleotides, the CDR3 is TGTGCCAGCAGCCGGGGGCCGCCCCGGGATATATATGGCTACACCTTC.

This clonotype was detected ten times or more. The chain is built from TRBV11-3 and TRBJ2-5, with D uncertain. CDR1 and CDR2 from the germline V gene are SGHNT and YENEEA. The CDR3 runs to 12 residues. The ends were cut back, 6 bases at V and 2 bases at J, with 7 bases in the middle. The CDR3 protein is CASRKSQETQYF. CDR3 bases: TGTGCCAGCAGAAAGTCGCAAGAGACCCAGTACTTC.

The J gene is TRBJ1-2, the V gene TRBV12-3 or TRBV12-4, with 9 bases that match TRBD1. Trimming removed 5 bases from V and 4 bases from J; junction bases left unmatched: 11. This CDR3 region has 16 residues. The CDR3 bases are TGTGCCAGCAGTGACCGGGACAGGGTTTTATTCTATGGCTACACCTTC. Translation gives CASSDRDRVLFYGYTF.